This TCR beta chain was identified during a study of Ad26.COV2.S vaccination and SARS-CoV-2 variants. Overall study context: Of the COV1001 trial arms, the Ad26.COV2.S arm included the donor. The authors gave Ad26.COV2.S intramuscularly, either once or twice 56 days apart. Study observations and caveats: Total T cell responses were possibly underestimated by TCR breadth and depth analyses.

Treatment noted: around 19 received Ad26.COV2.S at low or high dose, single or two shots; about five received placebo; per-sample allocation not given. Repertoires come from day 63 after the first vaccine or placebo injection. Donation came from an adult in Boston who was aged 18-55 years. The assay was immunoSEQ multiplex PCR, and TCRdb's table has in-frame clones only and misses some. The sample includes around 450,000 clones, 80% to 90% of them seen just once. Note on this clone: Its specificity is unknown.

Trimming removed 4 bases from V and 4 bases from J; junction bases left unmatched: 5. This CDR3 is built from 14 residues. Germline assignment: CDR1 SGHTA and CDR2 FQGNSA. V and J are TRBV7-2 and TRBJ2-3; 7 positions match TRBD1. This receptor was identified in a person aged 18-60 years who received the Ad26.COV2.S COVID-19 vaccine or a placebo. The source material was peripheral blood, sampled in a trial of Ad26.COV2.S vaccine versus placebo. The CDR3 DNA reads as TGTGCCAGCAGCTACCGACAGGGCGCAGATACGCAGTATTTT. Translation: CASSYRQGADTQYF.